Below are 18 T cell receptor beta chains sequenced from a single sample in a study of blood T cell repertoires in COVID-19. Using immunoSEQ multiplex PCR, the repertoire was profiled, and TCRdb retains in-frame clones only, with some absent. The sample consists of about 160,000 clones, less than 90% of them appearing once. Sequenced sample: PBMCs or T cells enriched from blood (not recorded which). The origin of the receptors is a woman between 45 and 65 years old who had recovered from COVID-19.

The chain uses TRBV23-1 and TRBJ1-2; maybe TRBD1 (6 bases). Being an ORF, TRBV23-1 has a function that is uncertain. This CDR3 is 12 amino acids long. Trimming removed 10 bases from V and 2 bases from J, with 11 bases in between. CDR3: CATPQGNYGYTF. The CDR3 nucleotides are TGCGCCACCCCTCAGGGGAACTATGGCTACACCTTC.

V is TRBV30 and J is TRBJ1-3, with D possibly being TRBD1 (5 bases). The germline V gene has CDR1 GTSNPN and CDR2 SVGIG (reference sequence). This CDR3 is 14 amino acids long. This CDR3 is CARRVGAPGNTIYF. The CDR3 DNA reads as TGTGCTCGCCGAGTTGGGGCGCCGGGAAACACCATATATTTT.

CDR3 region: CAARPTVSGNTIYF. As DNA, the CDR3 is TGTGCCGCACGACCGACAGTCTCTGGAAACACCATATATTTT. The rearrangement joins TRBV6-5 to TRBJ1-3; D is perhaps TRBD1 (5 bases). This CDR3 region has 14 residues. Per germline, CDR1 MNHEY and CDR2 SVGAGI. The V end was cut by 11 bases, the J end by 0 bases, with 14 bases between.

The J gene is TRBJ1-6, the V gene TRBV10-3; D possibly corresponds to TRBD1 (6 bases). The CDR3 extends over 13 amino acids. Trimming shortened V by 7 bases and J by 7 bases, and 11 bases separated the two germline ends. The V gene's germline CDR1 is ENHRY and CDR2 SYGVKD. In DNA form, the CDR3 reads TGTGCCATCAAGGACAGCTTCAATTCACCCCTCCACTTT. Translated: CAIKDSFNSPLHF.

This chain uses TRBV3-1 (or the pseudogene TRBV3-2) with TRBJ2-2, with 7 positions matching TRBD2. With 4 bases clipped from V and 5 bases from J, the junction kept 10 bases outside the gene matches. Per germline, CDR1 LGHDT and CDR2 YNNKEL (reference sequence). The CDR3 runs 16 residues. CDR3 DNA sequence: TGTGCCAGCAGCCTCACCGGGGGGACTAAGACCGGGGAGCTGTTTTTT. Translating it yields CASSLTGGTKTGELFF.

The rearrangement links TRBV29-1 to TRBJ2-5; the match to TRBD2 covers 12 bases. Germline V CDR1 and CDR2: SQVTM, ANQGSEA. V lost 3 bases and J lost 5; bases outside the gene matches: 10. This CDR3 region has 16 residues. In nucleotides, the CDR3 is TGCAGCGTTGATACGAGACTAGCGGGAGCTATGGAGACCCAGTACTTC. Its protein is CSVDTRLAGAMETQYF. The entire variable domain, with the rest obtained from reference TRBV29-1 and TRBJ2-5, is as follows: SAVISQKPSRDICQRGTSLTIQCQVDSQVTMMFWYRQQPGQSLTLIATANQGSEATYESGFVIDKFPISRPNLTFSTLTVSNMSPEDSSIYLCSVDTRLAGAMETQYFGPGTRLLVL.

This rearrangement joins TRBV11-2 to TRBJ2-5; TRBD2 agrees at 7 bases. Germline V CDR1 and CDR2: SGHAT, FQNNGV. The ends lost 2 bases at V and 7 bases at J; junction bases unmatched: 10. CDR3 length: 15 amino acids. CDR3 sequence: CASSLWGGNEGTQYF. DNA of the CDR3: TGTGCCAGCAGCTTATGGGGGGGAAATGAGGGGACCCAGTACTTC.

The J gene is TRBJ1-1, the V gene TRBV18; 9 bases are a match to TRBD1. The CDR3 contains 17 residues. Unmatched junction bases numbered 9, after V lost 0 bases and J lost 4 bases. Germline lookup yields CDR1 KGHSH and CDR2 LQKENI. In nucleotides, the CDR3 is TGTGCCAGCTCACCACCAGGGACAGGGAATCCGGCCACTGAAGCTTTCTTT. Amino acids: CASSPPGTGNPATEAFF.

This clone has just one count. The chain uses TRBV19 and TRBJ2-7; the D gene is possibly TRBD1 (6 bases). This CDR3 is 13 amino acids long. Germline-derived CDR1 and CDR2 are LNHDA and SQIVND (reference sequence). V was clipped by 5 bases and J by 2 bases, with 10 bases between them. The CDR3 DNA follows: TGTGCCAGTAGTCAGGGGTACCCCTACGAGCAGTACGTC. It yields the protein CASSQGYPYEQYV.

The rearrangement joins TRBV4-1 to TRBJ1-5, with 9 nucleotides matching TRBD1. The CDR3 spans 13 residues. Trimming removed 4 bases from V and 6 bases from J; junction bases left unmatched: 1. Germline V lookup: CDR1 MGHRA, CDR2 YSYEKL. The CDR3 DNA sequence: TGCGCCAGCAGCCCACAGGGGGCTCAGCCCCAGCATTTT. Translating it yields CASSPQGAQPQHF.

This chain joins TRBV7-3 and TRBJ2-7; 8 positions match TRBD1. Per germline, CDR1 SGHTA and CDR2 FQGTGA. The CDR3 loop spans 14 amino acids. Germline trimming cut 3 bases from V and 2 bases from J; bases unmatched to any gene: 3. CDR3 loop: CASSFDRGPYEQYV. Written as DNA, the CDR3 is TGTGCCAGCAGCTTCGACAGGGGACCCTACGAGCAGTACGTC.

The chain combines TRBV18 with TRBJ2-7; 8 positions agree with TRBD1. The CDR3 contains 16 residues. Per the germline V gene, CDR1 is KGHSH and CDR2 is LQKENI. The CDR3 bases are TGTGCCAGCTCACCAGGGGTTGGACAGGGCTCCTTCGAGCAGTACGTC. Residues: CASSPGVGQGSFEQYV.

V usage is TRBV2 and J usage is TRBJ1-5, with 7 bases lining up with TRBD1. The J segment lost 4 bases and the V segment lost 0 bases, leaving 12 bases of the junction unmatched. The length of the CDR3 is 18 residues. CDR1 and CDR2 from the germline V gene are SNHLY and FYNNEI. In nucleotides, the CDR3 is TGTGCCAGCAGTGAAGCGTCGGGAAGGGGGCTTGTAAATCAGCCCCAGCATTTT. It yields the protein CASSEASGRGLVNQPQHF.

The chain uses TRBV6-2 or TRBV6-3 and TRBJ1-5, with 7 bases that match TRBD1. V was clipped by 6 bases and J by 4 bases; unmatched bases: 9. Per the germline V gene, CDR1 is MNHEY and CDR2 is SVGEGT. The CDR3 covers 15 residues. The CDR3 bases are TGTGCCAGCAGCTTCAGGGGGGTGAAGAATCAGCCCCAGCATTTT. Its translation: CASSFRGVKNQPQHF.

This sequence joins TRBV7-2 and TRBJ1-2; 8 bases align to TRBD1. J was trimmed by 8 bases and V by 5 bases; bases with no gene match: 10. CDR1 is SGHTA and CDR2 is FQGNSA in the germline V gene. This CDR3 region has 14 residues. The CDR3 reads CASSTQGAAAGYTF. CDR3 nucleotides: TGTGCCAGCAGCACGCAGGGGGCGGCGGCCGGCTACACCTTC.

V is TRBV5-1 and J is TRBJ1-1, with 9 bases identical to TRBD1. The CDR3 spans 16 residues. J lost 2 bases, V lost 0 bases, and 5 bases had no gene match. Germline values: CDR1 SGHRS, CDR2 YFSETQ. CDR3 sequence (DNA): TGCGCCAGCAGCTTGGGTGGGACAGGGCGTAACACTGAAGCTTTCTTT. Translation: CASSLGGTGRNTEAFF.

The gene calls are TRBV6-1 and TRBJ1-3; possible D gene TRBD1, 6 bases. This CDR3 contains 17 residues. Germline CDR1 and CDR2: MNHNS and SASEGT. V dropped 6 bases and J dropped 1 base, with 19 bases sitting between them. The CDR3 DNA is TGTGCCAGCAGCGAAAACGGACAGAGATCTTCTGGAAACACCATATATTTT. This translates into CASSENGQRSSGNTIYF.

The CDR3 is CASSPLDRAGNTIYF. CDR3 DNA sequence: TGTGCCAGCAGCCCCCTCGACAGGGCCGGAAACACCATATATTTT. This chain connects TRBV28 to TRBJ1-3; TRBD1 aligns across 7 bases. Germline loops: CDR1 MDHEN, CDR2 SYDVKM. The CDR3 has 15 amino acids. V trimming: 6 bases; J trimming: 4 bases; junction bases outside the gene matches: 9.